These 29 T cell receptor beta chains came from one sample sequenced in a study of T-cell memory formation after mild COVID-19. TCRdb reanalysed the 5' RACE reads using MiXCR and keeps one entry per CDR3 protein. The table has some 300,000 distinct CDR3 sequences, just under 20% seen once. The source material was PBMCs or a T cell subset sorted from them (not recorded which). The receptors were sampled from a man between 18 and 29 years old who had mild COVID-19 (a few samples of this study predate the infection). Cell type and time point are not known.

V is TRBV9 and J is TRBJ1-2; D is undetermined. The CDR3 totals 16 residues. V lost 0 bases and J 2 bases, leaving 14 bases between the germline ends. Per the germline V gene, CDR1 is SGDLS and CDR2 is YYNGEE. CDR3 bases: TGTGCCAGCAGCGTAGGGCCCGGCCCTTCGAACTATGGCTACACCTTC. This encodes CASSVGPGPSNYGYTF.

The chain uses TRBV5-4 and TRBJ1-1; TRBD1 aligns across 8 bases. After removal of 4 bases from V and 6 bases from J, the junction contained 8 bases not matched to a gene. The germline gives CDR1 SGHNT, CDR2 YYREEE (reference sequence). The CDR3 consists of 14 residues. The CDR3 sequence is CASSGTGLVAEAFF. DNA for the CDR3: TGTGCCAGCAGCGGGACAGGCTTAGTCGCTGAAGCTTTCTTT.

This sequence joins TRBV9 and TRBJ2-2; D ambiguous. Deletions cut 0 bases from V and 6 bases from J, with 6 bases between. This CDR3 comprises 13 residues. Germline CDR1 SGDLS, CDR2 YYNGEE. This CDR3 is CASSVEVAGELFF. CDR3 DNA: TGTGCCAGCAGCGTAGAGGTAGCCGGGGAGCTGTTTTTT.

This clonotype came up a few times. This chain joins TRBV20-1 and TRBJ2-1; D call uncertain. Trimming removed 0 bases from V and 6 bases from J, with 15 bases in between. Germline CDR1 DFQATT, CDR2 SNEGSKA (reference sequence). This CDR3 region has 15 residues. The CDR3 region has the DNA TGCAGTGCTAGAGATCCGGTCAGAGCAGGCAATGAGCAGTTCTTC. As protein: CSARDPVRAGNEQFF.

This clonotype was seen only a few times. The CDR3 sequence is CSAMVGVRHGYTF. The CDR3 nucleotides are TGCAGTGCTATGGTCGGGGTCCGCCATGGCTACACCTTC. The J gene is TRBJ1-2, the V gene TRBV20-1; D remains ambiguous. Germline CDR1 is DFQATT and CDR2 is SNEGSKA (reference sequence). The CDR3 is 13 amino acids. Trimming removed 4 bases from V and 6 bases from J, with 15 bases in between.

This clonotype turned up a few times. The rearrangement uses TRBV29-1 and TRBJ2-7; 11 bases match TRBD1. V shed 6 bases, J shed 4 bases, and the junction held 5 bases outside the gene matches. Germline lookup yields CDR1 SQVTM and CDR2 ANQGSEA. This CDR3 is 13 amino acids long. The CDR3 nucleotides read TGCAGCGTCCCAGGACAGGGGGCATACGAGCAGTACTTC. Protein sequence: CSVPGQGAYEQYF.

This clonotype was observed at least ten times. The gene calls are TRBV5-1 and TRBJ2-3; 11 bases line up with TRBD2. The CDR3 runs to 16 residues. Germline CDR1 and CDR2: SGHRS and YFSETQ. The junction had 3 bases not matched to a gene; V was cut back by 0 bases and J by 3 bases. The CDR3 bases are TGCGCCAGCAGCTTGGCTACTAGCGGGGGAACAGATACGCAGTATTTT. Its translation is CASSLATSGGTDTQYF. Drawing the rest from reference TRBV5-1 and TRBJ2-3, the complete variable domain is KAGVTQTPRYLIKTRGQQVTLSCSPISGHRSVSWYQQTPGQGLQFLFEYFSETQRNKGNFPGRFSGRQFSNSRSEMNVSTLELGDSALYLCASSLATSGGTDTQYFGPGTRLTVL.

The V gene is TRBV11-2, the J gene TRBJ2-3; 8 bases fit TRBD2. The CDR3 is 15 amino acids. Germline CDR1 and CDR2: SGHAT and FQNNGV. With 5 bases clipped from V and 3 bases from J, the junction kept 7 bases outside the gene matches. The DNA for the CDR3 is TGTGCCAGCAGCCGGACTAGCCCGGGGACAGATACGCAGTATTTT. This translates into CASSRTSPGTDTQYF.

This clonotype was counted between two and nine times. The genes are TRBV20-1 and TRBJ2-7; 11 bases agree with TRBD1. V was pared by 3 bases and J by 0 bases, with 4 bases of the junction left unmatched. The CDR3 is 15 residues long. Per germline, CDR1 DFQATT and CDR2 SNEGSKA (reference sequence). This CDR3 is CSASAGTGGSYEQYF. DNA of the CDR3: TGCAGTGCTAGTGCCGGGACAGGGGGCTCCTACGAGCAGTACTTC.

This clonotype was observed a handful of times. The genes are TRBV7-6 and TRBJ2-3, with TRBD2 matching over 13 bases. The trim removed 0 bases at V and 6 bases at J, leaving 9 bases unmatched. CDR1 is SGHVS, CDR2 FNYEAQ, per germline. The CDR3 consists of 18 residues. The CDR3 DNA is TGTGCCAGCAGCTTAGCGCCCCCACTAGCGGGGGGGCCGGATACGCAGTATTTT. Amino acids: CASSLAPPLAGGPDTQYF.

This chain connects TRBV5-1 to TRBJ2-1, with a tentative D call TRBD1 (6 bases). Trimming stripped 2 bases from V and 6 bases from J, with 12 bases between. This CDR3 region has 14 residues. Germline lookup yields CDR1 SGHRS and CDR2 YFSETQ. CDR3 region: CASSFRGSGNEQFF. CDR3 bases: TGCGCCAGCAGCTTCAGGGGATCGGGCAATGAGCAGTTCTTC.

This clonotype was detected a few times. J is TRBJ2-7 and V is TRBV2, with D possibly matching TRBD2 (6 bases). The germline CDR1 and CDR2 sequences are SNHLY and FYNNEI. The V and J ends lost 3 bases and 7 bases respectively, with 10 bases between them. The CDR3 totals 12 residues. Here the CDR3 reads CASSESSGEQYV. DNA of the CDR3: TGTGCCAGCAGTGAGTCCAGCGGGGAGCAGTACGTC.

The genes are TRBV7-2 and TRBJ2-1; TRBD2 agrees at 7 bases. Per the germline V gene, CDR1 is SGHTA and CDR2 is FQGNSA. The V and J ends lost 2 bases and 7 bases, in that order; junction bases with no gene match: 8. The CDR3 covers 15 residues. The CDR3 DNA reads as TGTGCCAGCAGCTTAAACGGGGGAGGGCTTAATGAGCAGTTCTTC. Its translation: CASSLNGGGLNEQFF.

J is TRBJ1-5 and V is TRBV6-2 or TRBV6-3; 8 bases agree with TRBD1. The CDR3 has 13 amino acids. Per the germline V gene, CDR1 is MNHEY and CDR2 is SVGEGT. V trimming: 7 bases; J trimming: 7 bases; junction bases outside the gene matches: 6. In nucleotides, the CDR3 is TGTGCCAGCAAAGGACAGGGTTTCCAGCCCCAGCATTTT. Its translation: CASKGQGFQPQHF.

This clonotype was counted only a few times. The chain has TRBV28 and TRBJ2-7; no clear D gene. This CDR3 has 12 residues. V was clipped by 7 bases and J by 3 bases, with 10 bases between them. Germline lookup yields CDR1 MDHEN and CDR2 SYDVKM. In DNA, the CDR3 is TGTGCCAGCATTAGTCAAGGCTACGAGCAGTACTTC. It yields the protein CASISQGYEQYF.

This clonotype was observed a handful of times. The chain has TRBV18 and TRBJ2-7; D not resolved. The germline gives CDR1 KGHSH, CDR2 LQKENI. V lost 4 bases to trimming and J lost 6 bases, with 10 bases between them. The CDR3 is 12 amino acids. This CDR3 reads CASSLRTGEQYF. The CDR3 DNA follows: TGTGCCAGCTCACTGCGGACGGGCGAGCAGTACTTC.

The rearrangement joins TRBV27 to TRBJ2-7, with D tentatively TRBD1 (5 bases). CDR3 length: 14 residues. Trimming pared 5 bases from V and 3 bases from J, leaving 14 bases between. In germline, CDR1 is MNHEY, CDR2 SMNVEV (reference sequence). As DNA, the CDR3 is TGTGCCAGCAGTCTACTGACAGATATCTACGAGCAGTACTTC. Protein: CASSLLTDIYEQYF.

This CDR3 is CASSAPSGGLGEQFF. The CDR3 region has the DNA TGTGCCAGCAGTGCCCCCTCGGGGGGGCTCGGTGAGCAGTTCTTC. The chain combines TRBV6-1 with TRBJ2-1, with TRBD2 matching over 8 bases. With 4 bases clipped from V and 9 bases from J, the junction kept 11 bases outside the gene matches. The CDR3 covers 15 residues. Germline V CDR1 and CDR2: MNHNS, SASEGT.

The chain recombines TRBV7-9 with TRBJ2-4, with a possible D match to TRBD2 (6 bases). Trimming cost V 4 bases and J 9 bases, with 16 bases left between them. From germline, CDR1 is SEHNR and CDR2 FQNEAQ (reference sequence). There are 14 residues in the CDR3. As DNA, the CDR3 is TGTGCCAGCAGCTCTCATCTAGGAGGGGCCATTCAGTACTTC. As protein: CASSSHLGGAIQYF.

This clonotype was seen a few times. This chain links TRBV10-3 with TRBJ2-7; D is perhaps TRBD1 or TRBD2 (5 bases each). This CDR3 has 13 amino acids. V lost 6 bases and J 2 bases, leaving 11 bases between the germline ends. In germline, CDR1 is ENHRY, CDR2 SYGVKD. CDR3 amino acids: CAISRDRTYEQYV. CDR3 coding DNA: TGTGCCATCAGCCGGGACCGGACCTACGAGCAGTACGTC.

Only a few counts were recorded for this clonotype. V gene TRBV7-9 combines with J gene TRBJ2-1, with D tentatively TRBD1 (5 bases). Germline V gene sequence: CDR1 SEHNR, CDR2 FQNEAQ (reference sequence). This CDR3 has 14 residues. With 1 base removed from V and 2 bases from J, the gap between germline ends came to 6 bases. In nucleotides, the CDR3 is TGTGCCAGCAGCTTAGGCAGGGCCTACAATGAGCAGTTCTTC. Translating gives CASSLGRAYNEQFF.

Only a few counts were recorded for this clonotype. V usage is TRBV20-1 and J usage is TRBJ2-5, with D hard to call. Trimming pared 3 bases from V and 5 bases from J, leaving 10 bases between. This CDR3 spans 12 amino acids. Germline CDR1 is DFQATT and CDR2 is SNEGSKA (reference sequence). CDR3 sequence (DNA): TGCAGTGCTAGTCCCCTTCGGGAGACCCAGTACTTC. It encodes CSASPLRETQYF.

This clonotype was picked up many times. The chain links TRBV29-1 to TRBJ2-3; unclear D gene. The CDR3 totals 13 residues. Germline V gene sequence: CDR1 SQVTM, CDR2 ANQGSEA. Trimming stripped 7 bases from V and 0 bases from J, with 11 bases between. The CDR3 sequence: CSGAHGSTDTQYF. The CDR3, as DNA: TGCAGCGGAGCGCATGGGAGCACAGATACGCAGTATTTT.

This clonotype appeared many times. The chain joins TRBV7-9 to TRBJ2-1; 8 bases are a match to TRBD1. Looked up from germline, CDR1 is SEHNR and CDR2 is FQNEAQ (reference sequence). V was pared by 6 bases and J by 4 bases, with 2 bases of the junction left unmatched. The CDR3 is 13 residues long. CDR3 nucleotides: TGTGCCAGCAGGGGGACAGGATACAATGAGCAGTTCTTC. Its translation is CASRGTGYNEQFF.

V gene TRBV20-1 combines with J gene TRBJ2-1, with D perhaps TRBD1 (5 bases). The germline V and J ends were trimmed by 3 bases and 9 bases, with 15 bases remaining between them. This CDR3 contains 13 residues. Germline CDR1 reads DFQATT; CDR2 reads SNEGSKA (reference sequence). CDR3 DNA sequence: TGCAGTGCTAGGGGCACGGACACGGTTGAGCAGTTCTTC. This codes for CSARGTDTVEQFF.

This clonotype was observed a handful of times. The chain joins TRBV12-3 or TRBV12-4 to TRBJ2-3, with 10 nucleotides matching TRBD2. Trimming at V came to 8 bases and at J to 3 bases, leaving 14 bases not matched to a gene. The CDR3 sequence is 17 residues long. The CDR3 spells CASGSSGAGGPTDTQYF. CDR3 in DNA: TGTGCCAGCGGATCGTCTGGAGCGGGGGGGCCGACAGATACGCAGTATTTT.

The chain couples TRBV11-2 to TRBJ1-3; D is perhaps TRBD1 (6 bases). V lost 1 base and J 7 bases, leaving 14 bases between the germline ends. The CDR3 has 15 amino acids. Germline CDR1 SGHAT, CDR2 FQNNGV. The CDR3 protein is CASSLGPSGANTIYF. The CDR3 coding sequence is TGTGCCAGCAGCTTAGGCCCCTCAGGGGCGAACACCATATATTTT.

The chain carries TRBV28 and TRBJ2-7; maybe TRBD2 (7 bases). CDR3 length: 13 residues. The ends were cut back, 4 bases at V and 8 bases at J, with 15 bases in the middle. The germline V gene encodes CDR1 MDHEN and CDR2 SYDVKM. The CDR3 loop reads CASSSSGEGKQYV. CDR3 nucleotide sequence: TGTGCCAGCAGTTCTTCAGGGGAGGGGAAGCAGTACGTC.

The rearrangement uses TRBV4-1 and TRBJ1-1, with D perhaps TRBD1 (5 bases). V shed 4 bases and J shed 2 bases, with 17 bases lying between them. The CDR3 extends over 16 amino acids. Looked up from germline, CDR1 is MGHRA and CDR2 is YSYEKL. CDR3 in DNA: TGCGCCAGCAGCCCCCTCTGGACACCCTTAAACACTGAAGCTTTCTTT. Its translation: CASSPLWTPLNTEAFF.